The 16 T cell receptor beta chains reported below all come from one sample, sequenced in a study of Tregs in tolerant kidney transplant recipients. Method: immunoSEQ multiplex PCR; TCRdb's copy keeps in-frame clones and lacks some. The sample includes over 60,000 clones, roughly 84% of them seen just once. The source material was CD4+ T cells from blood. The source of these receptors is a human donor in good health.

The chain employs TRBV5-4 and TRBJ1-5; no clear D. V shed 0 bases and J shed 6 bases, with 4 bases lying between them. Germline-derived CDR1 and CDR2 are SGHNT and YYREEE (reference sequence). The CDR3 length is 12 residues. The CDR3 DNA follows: TGTGCCAGCAGCTTGGCCGGTCAGCCCCAGCATTTT. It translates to CASSLAGQPQHF.

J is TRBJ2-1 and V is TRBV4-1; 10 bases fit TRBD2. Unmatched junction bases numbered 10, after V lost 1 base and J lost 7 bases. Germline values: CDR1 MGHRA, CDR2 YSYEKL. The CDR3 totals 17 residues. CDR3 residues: CASSQGYLAGVRNEQFF. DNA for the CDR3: TGCGCCAGCAGCCAAGGGTATCTAGCGGGGGTGCGGAATGAGCAGTTCTTC.

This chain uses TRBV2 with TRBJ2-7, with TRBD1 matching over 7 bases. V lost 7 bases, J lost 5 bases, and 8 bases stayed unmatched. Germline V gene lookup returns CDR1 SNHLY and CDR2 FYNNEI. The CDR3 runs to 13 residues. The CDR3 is CASKYRGMDEQYF. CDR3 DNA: TGTGCCAGCAAGTACAGGGGAATGGACGAGCAGTACTTC.

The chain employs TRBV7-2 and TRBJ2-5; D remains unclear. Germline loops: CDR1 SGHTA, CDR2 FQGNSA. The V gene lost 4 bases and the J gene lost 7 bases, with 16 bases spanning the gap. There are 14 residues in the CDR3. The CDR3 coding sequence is TGTGCCAGCAGCTCCACCCGCCGAACGGGGACCCAGTACTTC. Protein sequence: CASSSTRRTGTQYF.

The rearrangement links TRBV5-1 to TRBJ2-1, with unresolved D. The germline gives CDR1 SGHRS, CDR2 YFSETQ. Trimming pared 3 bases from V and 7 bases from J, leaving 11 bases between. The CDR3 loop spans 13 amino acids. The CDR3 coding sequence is TGCGCCAGCAGCTCCACTACGGGTAATGAGCAGTTCTTC. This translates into CASSSTTGNEQFF.

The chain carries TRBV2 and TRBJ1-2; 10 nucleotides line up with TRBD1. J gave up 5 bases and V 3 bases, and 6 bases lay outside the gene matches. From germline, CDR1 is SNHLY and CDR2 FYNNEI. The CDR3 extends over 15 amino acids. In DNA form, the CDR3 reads TGTGCCAGCAGTGATCTCTCGGACAGGGGGTATGGCTACACCTTC. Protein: CASSDLSDRGYGYTF.

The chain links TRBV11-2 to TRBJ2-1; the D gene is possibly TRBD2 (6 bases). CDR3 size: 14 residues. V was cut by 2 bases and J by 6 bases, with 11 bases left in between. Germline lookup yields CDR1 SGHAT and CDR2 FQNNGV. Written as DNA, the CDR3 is TGTGCCAGCAGCTTAAAAGGGACTTTCAATGAGCAGTTCTTC. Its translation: CASSLKGTFNEQFF.

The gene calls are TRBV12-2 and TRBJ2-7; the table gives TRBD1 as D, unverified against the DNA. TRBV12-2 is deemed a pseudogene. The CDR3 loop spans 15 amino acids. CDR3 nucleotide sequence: TGTGCAAGTCGCTTAGCACCGGGACAATTCGAAGAGCAGTACTTC. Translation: CASRLAPGQFEEQYF.

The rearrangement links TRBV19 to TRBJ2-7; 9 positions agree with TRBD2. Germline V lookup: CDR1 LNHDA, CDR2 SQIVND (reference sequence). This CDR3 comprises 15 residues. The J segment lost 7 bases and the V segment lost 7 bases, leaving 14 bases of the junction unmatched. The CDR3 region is CASKQQAGGPREQYF. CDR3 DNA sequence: TGTGCCAGTAAGCAGCAGGCGGGAGGGCCGAGAGAGCAGTACTTC.

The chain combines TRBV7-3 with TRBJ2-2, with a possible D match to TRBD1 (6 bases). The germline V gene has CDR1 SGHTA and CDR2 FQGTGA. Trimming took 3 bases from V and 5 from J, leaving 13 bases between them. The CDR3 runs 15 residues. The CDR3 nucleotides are TGTGCCAGCAGCTTTGGTCAGGGGAGTACCGGGGAGCTGTTTTTT. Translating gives CASSFGQGSTGELFF.

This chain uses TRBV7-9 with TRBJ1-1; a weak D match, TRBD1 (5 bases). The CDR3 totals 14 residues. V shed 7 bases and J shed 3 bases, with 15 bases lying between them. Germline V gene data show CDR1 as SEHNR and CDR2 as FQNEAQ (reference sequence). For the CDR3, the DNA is TGTGCCAGCACCTCCCGGGGGACCTACACTGAAGCTTTCTTT. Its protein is CASTSRGTYTEAFF.

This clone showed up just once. The DNA for the CDR3 is TGTGCCAGCTCACCCTTATCCGGACAGGGAGGAAGAGCCACTGAAGCTTTCTTT. Protein sequence: CASSPLSGQGGRATEAFF. The rearrangement links TRBV18 to TRBJ1-1; 8 positions match TRBD1. The CDR3 spans 18 residues. Trimming took 3 bases from V and 4 from J; bases not matched to a gene: 16. Per the germline V gene, CDR1 is KGHSH and CDR2 is LQKENI.

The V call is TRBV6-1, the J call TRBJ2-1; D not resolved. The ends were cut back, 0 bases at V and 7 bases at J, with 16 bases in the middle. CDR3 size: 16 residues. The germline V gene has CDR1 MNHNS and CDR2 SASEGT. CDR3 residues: CASSEAAVEETNEQFF. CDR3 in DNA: TGTGCCAGCAGTGAAGCGGCGGTTGAGGAAACTAATGAGCAGTTCTTC.

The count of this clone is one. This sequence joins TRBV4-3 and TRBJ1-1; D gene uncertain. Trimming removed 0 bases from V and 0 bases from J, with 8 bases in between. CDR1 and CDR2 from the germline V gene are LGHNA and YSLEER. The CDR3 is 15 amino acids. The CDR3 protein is CASSQDPKLNTEAFF. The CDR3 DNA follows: TGCGCCAGCAGCCAAGATCCGAAATTGAACACTGAAGCTTTCTTT.

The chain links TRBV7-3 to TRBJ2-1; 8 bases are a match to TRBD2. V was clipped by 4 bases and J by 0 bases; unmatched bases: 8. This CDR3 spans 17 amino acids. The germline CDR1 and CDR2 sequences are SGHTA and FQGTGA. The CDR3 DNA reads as TGTGCCAGCAGCTCCAAAACTAGCGGAGCCTCCTACAATGAGCAGTTCTTC. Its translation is CASSSKTSGASYNEQFF.

Here the CDR3 DNA reads TGTGCCAGCAGCTTAATGGCGGGGGAAGAGACCCAGTACTTC. Its protein product is CASSLMAGEETQYF. The chain is built from TRBV11-1 and TRBJ2-5; 7 bases fit TRBD2. Looked up from germline, CDR1 is SGHAT and CDR2 is FQDESV (reference sequence). After removal of 2 bases from V and 3 bases from J, the junction contained 3 bases not matched to a gene. The CDR3 spans 14 residues.